Shown below are 4 T cell receptor beta chains from a single sample sequenced in a study of blood T cell repertoires in COVID-19. Generated by immunoSEQ multiplex PCR, the TCRdb table keeps only in-frame clones and is missing some. Of approximately 250,000 clones in the sample, roughly 88% were seen once. Sequenced sample: PBMCs or T cells enriched from blood (not recorded which). The receptor set was obtained from a woman aged 40 to 49 with acute COVID-19.

V gene TRBV27 combines with J gene TRBJ1-5; no clear D gene. Germline lookup yields CDR1 MNHEY and CDR2 SMNVEV (reference sequence). This CDR3 spans 14 amino acids. Trimming took off 7 bases at V and 5 bases at J, with 15 bases between the two ends. The CDR3 loop reads CASTNRGPDQPQHF. The CDR3 bases are TGTGCCAGCACCAACCGAGGGCCCGATCAGCCCCAGCATTTT.

The rearrangement joins TRBV28 to TRBJ1-1; TRBD1 aligns across 8 bases. V was clipped by 6 bases and J by 4 bases; unmatched bases: 13. The CDR3 loop spans 16 amino acids. Looked up from germline, CDR1 is MDHEN and CDR2 is SYDVKM. The CDR3 region has the DNA TGTGCCAGCAGCCCCGGTTGGACAGGGTATCTCACTGAAGCTTTCTTT. Encoded protein: CASSPGWTGYLTEAFF.

The chain recombines TRBV30 with TRBJ1-1; D perhaps matches TRBD1 (5 bases). Trimming removed 5 bases at V and 1 base at J, with 14 bases between. The CDR3 is 14 residues long. CDR1 and CDR2 from the germline V gene are GTSNPN and SVGIG (reference sequence). The CDR3 sequence: CAWGRPGGNTEAFF. CDR3 nucleotide sequence: TGTGCCTGGGGTCGACCCGGGGGGAACACTGAAGCTTTCTTT.

The rearrangement joins TRBV19 to TRBJ1-5; D ambiguous. CDR3 length: 14 residues. Germline V CDR1 and CDR2: LNHDA, SQIVND (reference sequence). The V gene lost 3 bases and the J gene lost 8 bases, with 14 bases spanning the gap. The CDR3 nucleotides read TGTGCCAGTAGTATCGCGGCCGATCGGGAGCCCCAGCATTTT. Amino acid sequence: CASSIAADREPQHF.